This T cell receptor beta chain is from a study of TIL therapy for anti-PD-1-resistant metastatic lung cancer. Study context: Median tumor PD-L1 proportion score was roughly 5.8%. Whole-study findings and limits: TIL cultures after expansion showed higher clonality and lower diversity than baseline tumor (median about 6% vs 30%).

This was the immunoSEQ v3 assay. Each library reached some 2.1 million read pairs, or 5-6 million at deep level. Using immunoSEQ multiplex PCR, the repertoire was profiled, and TCRdb retains in-frame clones only, with some absent. This table holds roughly 2,500 clones, 73% found once. Time point given: pre-treatment sample, taken before nivolumab and TIL therapy. Pleural nodules or supraclavicular lymph nodes made up most of the excised metastases sampled. Germline-derived CDR1 and CDR2 are SGHTA and FQGNSA. The CDR3 has 15 residues. V was clipped by 1 base and J by 5 bases, with 14 bases between them. Concerning this clone: The antigen is not known. Different DNA sequences within this sample yield the same CDR3.

The sequence derives from a person aged 25-79 years with non-small cell lung cancer. Some clones in this sample may be carry-over from other donors' samples. The chain links TRBV7-2 to TRBJ2-5, with no clear D. Sequenced material: tumor tissue, taken at baseline. CDR3 nucleotides: TGTGCCAGCAGCTTAGAACTACCCCCCGGGGAGACCCAGTACTTC. Protein sequence: CASSLELPPGETQYF.